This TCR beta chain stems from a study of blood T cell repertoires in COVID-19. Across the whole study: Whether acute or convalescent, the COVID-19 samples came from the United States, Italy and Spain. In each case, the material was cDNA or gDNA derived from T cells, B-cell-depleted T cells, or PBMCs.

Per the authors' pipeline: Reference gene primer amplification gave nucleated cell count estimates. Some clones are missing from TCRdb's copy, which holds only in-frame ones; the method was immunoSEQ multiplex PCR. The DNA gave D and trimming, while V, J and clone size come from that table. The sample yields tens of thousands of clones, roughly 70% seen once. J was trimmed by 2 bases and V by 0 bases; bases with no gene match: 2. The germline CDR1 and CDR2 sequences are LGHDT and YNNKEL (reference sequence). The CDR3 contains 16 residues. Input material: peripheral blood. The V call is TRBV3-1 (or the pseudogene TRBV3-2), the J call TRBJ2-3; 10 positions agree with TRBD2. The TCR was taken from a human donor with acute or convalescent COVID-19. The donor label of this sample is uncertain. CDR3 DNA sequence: TGTGCCAGCAGCCAAGAGACTAGCGGGCCCACAGATACGCAGTATTTT. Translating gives CASSQETSGPTDTQYF.